These 13 T cell receptor beta chains were all obtained from the same sample, sequenced in a study of cytomegalovirus exposure and HLA in healthy donors. In the PCR, 60 Vbeta and 13 Jbeta primers were used. TCRdb keeps only in-frame clones here, not all; method: immunoSEQ multiplex PCR. This sample yields 75,000 to 90,000 clones, of which roughly a tenth are seen a single time; approximately 23% belongs to the top ten. The sample was PBMCs. These receptors all come from a man aged 55 to 69 in good health and CMV-seropositive.

This clone has more than one count but fewer than ten. V gene TRBV30 combines with J gene TRBJ2-7; possible D gene TRBD2, 5 bases. The CDR3 length is 12 residues. The V gene's germline CDR1 is GTSNPN and CDR2 SVGIG (reference sequence). The V end lost 2 bases, the J end lost 2 bases, and 7 bases lay between the germline ends. CDR3 sequence: CAWSTSPYEQYF. Here the CDR3 DNA reads TGTGCCTGGAGTACTAGTCCCTACGAGCAGTACTTC.

With respect to this clone: A junction end diverges from the germline sequence, so it may reflect a read error. The chain recombines TRBV7-2 with TRBJ2-5; 9 bases map to TRBD2. Germline V gives CDR1 SGHTA, CDR2 FQGNSA. The CDR3 loop spans 15 amino acids. The CDR3 loop reads CASTLAGEPGETQYF. The CDR3 bases are TGTGCCAGCACCTTAGCGGGAGAGCCGGGGGAGACCCAGTACTTC.

This clone was counted only a few times. The genes are TRBV7-8 and TRBJ1-4, with 11 bases aligning to TRBD1. The V segment lost 6 bases and the J segment 5 bases; nucleotides outside the gene matches: 2. The CDR3 totals 14 residues. Per the germline V gene, CDR1 is SGHVS and CDR2 is FQNEAQ. For the CDR3, the DNA is TGTGCCAGCAGTCGGACAGGGGGCAATGAAAAACTGTTTTTT. Its translation: CASSRTGGNEKLFF.

This clone was counted only a few times. The CDR3 spells CASSRKTDQPYEQYF. Here the CDR3 DNA reads TGTGCCAGCTCACGGAAGACAGATCAACCCTACGAGCAGTACTTC. The V and J genes are TRBV18 and TRBJ2-7; TRBD1 might be the D (5 bases). Trimming took off 4 bases at V and 2 bases at J, with 15 bases between the two ends. Germline values: CDR1 KGHSH, CDR2 LQKENI. There are 15 residues in the CDR3.

This chain links TRBV7-3 with TRBJ2-1, with 10 bases identical to TRBD2. Germline CDR1 is SGHTA and CDR2 is FQGTGA. J was trimmed by 9 bases and V by 2 bases; bases with no gene match: 4. The CDR3 is made up of 14 amino acids. The DNA of the CDR3 is TGTGCCAGCAGCTTATTGATAGCGGGAGGTGAGCAGTTCTTC. It specifies CASSLLIAGGEQFF.

Concerning this clone itself: Other DNA sequences from this sample encode an identical CDR3 as well. The chain employs TRBV5-1 and TRBJ1-1; perhaps TRBD1 as D (5 bases). This CDR3 is 15 amino acids long. CDR1 SGHRS and CDR2 YFSETQ come from the germline V gene. V gave up 0 bases and J gave up 4 bases, with 13 bases separating them. CDR3 region: CASSLGEARGTEAFF. The CDR3 nucleotides read TGCGCCAGCAGCTTGGGCGAAGCAAGGGGCACTGAAGCTTTCTTT.

The V call is TRBV12-5, the J call TRBJ2-1, with 7 bases that match TRBD1. The V gene end was trimmed by 7 bases and the J gene end by 2 bases; junction bases not matched to a gene: 8. Germline CDR1 LGHNT, CDR2 FRNRAP. The CDR3 runs to 15 residues. For the CDR3, the DNA is TGTGCTAGTGTTCCTCCGGGACAGACCTACAATGAGCAGTTCTTC. This sequence encodes CASVPPGQTYNEQFF.

J is TRBJ2-7 and V is TRBV6-1; D is possibly TRBD2 (6 bases). Germline V gene data show CDR1 as MNHNS and CDR2 as SASEGT. CDR3 length: 13 amino acids. Trimming took 6 bases from V and 6 from J, leaving 15 bases between them. CDR3 region: CASRTRGRTEQYV. For the CDR3, the DNA is TGTGCCAGCAGGACTAGGGGAAGAACCGAGCAGTACGTC.

This sequence joins TRBV5-1 and TRBJ2-7; 7 bases align to TRBD1. The junction had 11 bases not matched to a gene; V was cut back by 1 base and J by 7 bases. In germline, CDR1 is SGHRS, CDR2 YFSETQ. CDR3 length: 15 amino acids. DNA of the CDR3: TGCGCCAGCAGCTTGATGCAGGGGGAACATTGGGAGCAGTACTTC. Protein product: CASSLMQGEHWEQYF.

This clone was seen a few times. The rearrangement links TRBV7-9 to TRBJ1-5; D remains ambiguous. The CDR3 is made up of 16 amino acids. In germline, CDR1 is SEHNR, CDR2 FQNEAQ (reference sequence). V lost 1 base to trimming and J lost 6 bases, with 16 bases between them. As DNA, the CDR3 is TGTGCCAGCAGCTTAGGAGGGTTTGGGGTAAGTCAGCCCCAGCATTTT. It codes for CASSLGGFGVSQPQHF. Combining the CDR3 with reference TRBV7-9 and TRBJ1-5 gives the whole variable domain DTGVSQNPRHKITKRGQNVTFRCDPISEHNRLYWYRQTLGQGPEFLTYFQNEAQLEKSRLLSDRFSAERPKGSFSTLEIQRTEQGDSAMYLCASSLGGFGVSQPQHFGDGTRLSIL.

The table lists this clone with a few counts. This chain uses TRBV2 with TRBJ1-6, with D perhaps matching TRBD1 (6 bases). The CDR3 has 18 residues. Germline loops: CDR1 SNHLY, CDR2 FYNNEI. V was trimmed by 7 bases and J by 0 bases, leaving 19 bases between them. CDR3 DNA: TGTGCCAGCAACGGGGGAGGGGGTCGGAGCTCCTATAATTCACCCCTCCACTTT. This translates into CASNGGGGRSSYNSPLHF.

The J gene is TRBJ2-3, the V gene TRBV7-2, with 13 bases lining up with TRBD2. The CDR3 has 19 residues. Germline loops: CDR1 SGHTA, CDR2 FQGNSA. Losses at the gene ends were 1 base for V and 0 bases for J; bases not matched to a gene: 7. CDR3 bases: TGTGCCAGCAGCTTAGTGCGACTAGCGGGAGGCGTCAGCACAGATACGCAGTATTTT. It codes for CASSLVRLAGGVSTDTQYF.

The chain has TRBV10-3 and TRBJ2-3, with TRBD1 matching over 8 bases. After removal of 11 bases from V and 5 bases from J, the junction contained 9 bases not matched to a gene. CDR1 and CDR2 from the germline V gene are ENHRY and SYGVKD. This CDR3 has 13 residues. The CDR3 DNA reads TGTGCCTCCCTAGGACAGGGTAAAGATACGCAGTATTTT. This translates into CASLGQGKDTQYF.